Presented here are 5 T cell receptor beta chains from one specimen sequenced in a study of PD-1 blockade in classical Hodgkin lymphoma. Here immunoSEQ multiplex PCR was the method, and the copy in TCRdb shows in-frame clones only, minus some. The sample lists under 65,000 clones; 80% to 90% were seen once. There was relapse after autologous stem cell transplantation in every patient, and there was variation in brentuximab vedotin exposure. Source: peripheral blood mononuclear cells (PBMCs), taken at baseline. These receptor sequences come from a human donor with classical Hodgkin lymphoma.

The chain employs TRBV29-1 and TRBJ2-2; D unclear. The CDR3 length is 12 residues. The V end lost 5 bases, the J end lost 6 bases, and 10 bases lay between the germline ends. Germline CDR1 SQVTM, CDR2 ANQGSEA. The CDR3 spells CSVHTGSGELFF. Here the CDR3 DNA reads TGCAGCGTTCATACGGGTTCCGGGGAGCTGTTTTTT.

The CDR3: CASSLSGPQNYEQYF. The CDR3, as DNA: TGTGCCAGCAGTTTATCAGGGCCTCAGAACTACGAGCAGTACTTC. This chain joins TRBV27 and TRBJ2-7; no definite D call. The CDR3 covers 15 residues. Germline lookup yields CDR1 MNHEY and CDR2 SMNVEV (reference sequence). Trimming left V 0 bases short and J 3 bases short, with 12 bases between.

The table lists this clone with a few counts. The V call is TRBV2, the J call TRBJ1-1; D call uncertain. This CDR3 contains 11 residues. The germline V gene has CDR1 SNHLY and CDR2 FYNNEI. The CDR3 DNA reads as TGTGCTATTGAGGAGGGCTCGGGCGCTTTCTTT. It codes for CAIEEGSGAFF.

V and J are TRBV9 and TRBJ2-5, with D hard to call. Trimming removed 2 bases from V and 0 bases from J, with 8 bases in between. Germline CDR1 is SGDLS and CDR2 is YYNGEE. The CDR3 covers 14 residues. This CDR3 is CASSVSRNQETQYF. Written as DNA, the CDR3 is TGTGCCAGCAGCGTGAGTAGGAACCAAGAGACCCAGTACTTC.

The rearrangement uses TRBV5-1 and TRBJ2-5, with D possibly matching TRBD2 (5 bases). Germline V gene data show CDR1 as SGHRS and CDR2 as YFSETQ. Trimming removed 7 bases at V and 5 bases at J, with 24 bases between. The CDR3 totals 16 residues. The CDR3 loop is CASSSSGPTGGETQYF. The DNA of the CDR3 is TGCGCCAGCTCGTCCAGCGGCCCTACCGGCGGGGAGACCCAGTACTTC.